There are many counts of the clone carrying this TCR beta chain. Antigen: not known. The CDR3 sequence is 15 residues long. V was trimmed by 0 bases and J by 4 bases, leaving 13 bases between them. Germline V gene sequence: CDR1 SGDLS, CDR2 YYNGEE. The data originate from a study of response to subunit inactivated influenza vaccine. MiXCR, applied by TCRdb to the RT-PCR reads, yields one record per CDR3 protein. The sample holds around 570,000 distinct CDR3 sequences, approximately 10% seen once. Study conclusions and caveats: Few additional T cells are recruited per seasonal influenza vaccination, authors suggested.

This sample was shared with a second study, whose subject was T cells expressing NK-cell markers. That paper states: As the method of synthesis, 5'RACE template switching with UMIs yielded TCR beta cDNA. It was sorted CD3+CD56+NKG2C+, CD3+CD56+NKG2C- and CD3+CD56-NKG2C+ T cells that supplied the TCR beta repertoires. Of the CD8+ T cell pool in more than 5 donors, about 1.0-7.0% was accounted for by dominant NKG2C+ clonotypes.

The sequenced sample was PBMCs from blood, obtained on the day of vaccination. The clonotype originates from a man aged 50 to 60 who received an inactivated influenza vaccine. This chain joins TRBV9 and TRBJ1-1, with D possibly being TRBD1 (5 bases). In DNA, the CDR3 is TGTGCCAGCAGCGTAGGTTTGGGGGAAGCCACTGAAGCTTTCTTT. This encodes CASSVGLGEATEAFF.